This is a list of T cell receptor beta chains from one sample in a study of T-cell memory formation after mild COVID-19. MiXCR was run by TCRdb on the 5' RACE reads, yielding one entry per CDR3 protein. The sample shows about 610,000 distinct CDR3 sequences, around 15% of them seen only once. The sequenced sample was PBMCs or a T cell subset sorted from them (not recorded which). These receptors all stem from an adult woman who had mild COVID-19 (a few samples of this study predate the infection). Cell type and time point are not known. The CDR3 runs from the conserved cysteine through the conserved F or W. Each record gives: J gene, D gene, V gene, clone size, CDR3 DNA, CDR3 protein. The D gene is left open where the match is weak. A clone size is listed for some rows: how often the clone was seen (once, few, many), or a class if it is expanded.

J gene: TRBJ2-7; D gene: NA; V gene: TRBV7-3; clone size: few; CDR3 DNA: TGTGCCAGCAGCTTCACCCACTCCTACGAGCAGTACTTC; CDR3 protein: CASSFTHSYEQYF
J gene: TRBJ2-1; D gene: TRBD2; V gene: TRBV5-1; clone size: NA; CDR3 DNA: TGCGCCAGCAGCTTTAGCGGGAGGGCCTTAGAGCAGTTCTTC; CDR3 protein: CASSFSGRALEQFF
J gene: TRBJ2-7; D gene: NA; V gene: TRBV7-6; clone size: NA; CDR3 DNA: TGTGCCAGCAGCTTAGGCAGTGGGGGCCACTACGAGCAGTACTTC; CDR3 protein: CASSLGSGGHYEQYF
J gene: TRBJ2-7; D gene: TRBD2; V gene: TRBV20-1; clone size: NA; CDR3 DNA: TGCAGTGCTAGGGACAGCGGGGGGACAACCTACGAGCAGTACTTC; CDR3 protein: CSARDSGGTTYEQYF
J gene: TRBJ2-7; D gene: TRBD2; V gene: TRBV6-5; clone size: NA; CDR3 DNA: TGTGCCAGCAGTTACACGGTGACTAGCGGCTCCTACGAGCAGTACTTC; CDR3 protein: CASSYTVTSGSYEQYF
J gene: TRBJ2-4; D gene: TRBD1; V gene: TRBV10-3; clone size: NA; CDR3 DNA: TGTGCCATCAGTGGGCAGGGGGAAAACATTCAGTACTTC; CDR3 protein: CAISGQGENIQYF
J gene: TRBJ1-1; D gene: NA; V gene: TRBV5-4; clone size: few; CDR3 DNA: TGTGCCAGCAGCCGCAAGGCGGGTGGGAACACTGAAGCTTTCTTT; CDR3 protein: CASSRKAGGNTEAFF
J gene: TRBJ2-7; D gene: TRBD2; V gene: TRBV5-5; clone size: NA; CDR3 DNA: TGTGCCAGCAGCCCCCGGGTAGCGGGAGGGTTCAGCGAGCAGTACTTC; CDR3 protein: CASSPRVAGGFSEQYF
J gene: TRBJ1-3; D gene: NA; V gene: TRBV6-5; clone size: NA; CDR3 DNA: TGTGCCAGCAGTTATCGGGGGGAGGACACCATATATTTT; CDR3 protein: CASSYRGEDTIYF
J gene: TRBJ2-2; D gene: NA; V gene: TRBV4-3; clone size: few; CDR3 DNA: TGCGCCAGCAGCCAAGGAGGATTCATCTCAGGGGAGCTGTTTTTT; CDR3 protein: CASSQGGFISGELFF
J gene: TRBJ1-1; D gene: TRBD1; V gene: TRBV19; clone size: few; CDR3 DNA: TGTGCCAGTAGTGCTCGACAGGGTGGCACTGAAGCTTTCTTT; CDR3 protein: CASSARQGGTEAFF
J gene: TRBJ1-2; D gene: NA; V gene: TRBV7-8; clone size: NA; CDR3 DNA: TGTGCCAGCAGCTTAGTCCCCAGTGCTAACTATGGCTACACCTTC; CDR3 protein: CASSLVPSANYGYTF
J gene: TRBJ2-1; D gene: TRBD2; V gene: TRBV7-3; clone size: NA; CDR3 DNA: TGTGCCAGCAGCTGGGGGGGTTTGGACAATGAGCAGTTCTTC; CDR3 protein: CASSWGGLDNEQFF
J gene: TRBJ1-5; D gene: NA; V gene: TRBV24-1; clone size: few; CDR3 DNA: TGTGCCACCAGTGAGGAGGGGGATCAGCCCCAGCATTTT; CDR3 protein: CATSEEGDQPQHF
J gene: TRBJ1-2; D gene: TRBD1; V gene: TRBV5-1; clone size: few; CDR3 DNA: TGCGCCAGCAGCTTATCGACAGGGGACATGATCTGGGGCTACACCTTC; CDR3 protein: CASSLSTGDMIWGYTF
J gene: TRBJ2-1; D gene: TRBD1; V gene: TRBV15; clone size: few; CDR3 DNA: TGTGCCACCAGCGTTCGACAGGGAGTAGATGAGCAGTTCTTC; CDR3 protein: CATSVRQGVDEQFF
J gene: TRBJ2-3; D gene: NA; V gene: TRBV6-1; clone size: NA; CDR3 DNA: TGTGCCAGCAGACGACAGTCGGCCTACACAGATACGCAGTATTTT; CDR3 protein: CASRRQSAYTDTQYF
J gene: TRBJ1-2; D gene: NA; V gene: TRBV28; clone size: NA; CDR3 DNA: TGTGCCAGCAGTTTAGGCTTCTGGAACTATGGCTACACCTTC; CDR3 protein: CASSLGFWNYGYTF
J gene: TRBJ2-3; D gene: TRBD2; V gene: TRBV6-2/TRBV6-3; clone size: NA; CDR3 DNA: TGTGCCAGCAGTTACCGACTAGCGGTAGGAGATACGCAGTATTTT; CDR3 protein: CASSYRLAVGDTQYF
J gene: TRBJ1-1; D gene: NA; V gene: TRBV27; clone size: many; CDR3 DNA: TGCGCCAGCAGCAGGGTGAACACTGAAGCTTTCTTT; CDR3 protein: CASSRVNTEAFF
J gene: TRBJ2-7; D gene: NA; V gene: TRBV12-3/TRBV12-4; clone size: NA; CDR3 DNA: TGTGCCAGCAGTTTATCCGGGAGCGAGGAGCAGTACTTC; CDR3 protein: CASSLSGSEEQYF
J gene: TRBJ2-1; D gene: TRBD2; V gene: TRBV5-1; clone size: NA; CDR3 DNA: TGCGCCAGCAGCCCAGAGCCGGGACTAGCGGGGGGGGAGTTCTTC; CDR3 protein: CASSPEPGLAGGEFF
J gene: TRBJ1-2; D gene: NA; V gene: TRBV12-3/TRBV12-4; clone size: NA; CDR3 DNA: TGTGCCAGCAGCCAAGGACCTGACGGTTTTTCTTATGGCTACACCTTC; CDR3 protein: CASSQGPDGFSYGYTF
J gene: TRBJ2-1; D gene: NA; V gene: TRBV7-9; clone size: NA; CDR3 DNA: TGTGCCAGCAGCCAGACTCCGAGGGAGCCCTCCTACAATGAGCAGTTCTTC; CDR3 protein: CASSQTPREPSYNEQFF
J gene: TRBJ2-1; D gene: NA; V gene: TRBV3-1; clone size: many; CDR3 DNA: TGTGCCAGCAGCCAAGGGGGAAAACGCCTGTTCTTC; CDR3 protein: CASSQGGKRLFF
J gene: TRBJ2-1; D gene: NA; V gene: TRBV5-1; clone size: few; CDR3 DNA: TGCGCCAGCAGCTTAATGAGCATATCCTACAATGAGCAGTTCTTC; CDR3 protein: CASSLMSISYNEQFF
J gene: TRBJ2-7; D gene: TRBD2; V gene: TRBV6-5; clone size: NA; CDR3 DNA: TGTGCCAGCAGTTACAGGGCGCCTACTACTAGCGGACCCTACGAGCAGTACTTC; CDR3 protein: CASSYRAPTTSGPYEQYF
J gene: TRBJ2-2; D gene: TRBD1; V gene: TRBV5-1; clone size: few; CDR3 DNA: TGCGCCAGCAGCTCAGGACAGGGGAGGATGAACGGGGAGCTGTTTTTT; CDR3 protein: CASSSGQGRMNGELFF
J gene: TRBJ2-2; D gene: TRBD2; V gene: TRBV29-1; clone size: few; CDR3 DNA: TGCAGCGCCAATAGCGGGAGTGCGAACACCGGGGAGCTGTTTTTT; CDR3 protein: CSANSGSANTGELFF
J gene: TRBJ2-1; D gene: NA; V gene: TRBV4-1; clone size: NA; CDR3 DNA: TGCGCCAGCAGCCAAGCACAGGCACTGGGGGACAATGAGCAGTTCTTC; CDR3 protein: CASSQAQALGDNEQFF
J gene: TRBJ2-7; D gene: NA; V gene: TRBV20-1; clone size: NA; CDR3 DNA: TGCAGTGCGCAACAGGGTCCCCTCTACGAGCAGTACTTC; CDR3 protein: CSAQQGPLYEQYF
J gene: TRBJ1-2; D gene: NA; V gene: TRBV6-1; clone size: NA; CDR3 DNA: TGTGCCAGCAGTGAAGCCCTAAGAGGGGATGAGAATGGCTACACCTTC; CDR3 protein: CASSEALRGDENGYTF
J gene: TRBJ1-1; D gene: TRBD1; V gene: TRBV18; clone size: NA; CDR3 DNA: TGTGCCAGCTCACCGCGACAGGGGGAGAACACTGAAGCTTTCTTT; CDR3 protein: CASSPRQGENTEAFF
J gene: TRBJ1-1; D gene: NA; V gene: TRBV27; clone size: few; CDR3 DNA: TGTGCCAGCAGTTTATCAAGGGGTGGGTACACTGAAGCTTTCTTT; CDR3 protein: CASSLSRGGYTEAFF
J gene: TRBJ1-2; D gene: NA; V gene: TRBV4-2; clone size: NA; CDR3 DNA: TGTGCCAGCAGCCAAGATCTAAATAGGGTGATCTATGGCTACACCTTC; CDR3 protein: CASSQDLNRVIYGYTF
J gene: TRBJ1-5; D gene: NA; V gene: TRBV12-3/TRBV12-4; clone size: NA; CDR3 DNA: TGTGCCAGCAGTTTGGGACGGTTCAATCAGCCCCAGCATTTT; CDR3 protein: CASSLGRFNQPQHF
J gene: TRBJ1-2; D gene: NA; V gene: TRBV29-1; clone size: few; CDR3 DNA: TGCAGCGTTTCCCAGGGTCACTATGGCTACACCTTC; CDR3 protein: CSVSQGHYGYTF
J gene: TRBJ2-7; D gene: TRBD1; V gene: TRBV12-3/TRBV12-4; clone size: NA; CDR3 DNA: TGTGCCAGCAGCCCCTCGACAGGGTGGAGCGAGCAGTACTTC; CDR3 protein: CASSPSTGWSEQYF